This T cell receptor (beta chain) was retrieved from a study of T cells in Graves' hyperthyroidism and ophthalmopathy. Study-level information: It was at initial diagnosis, before any treatment, that peripheral blood was collected.

RNA transcripts were the template for amplifying TCR beta CDR3 regions. In the first-round RT-PCR of the TCR CDR3, the HTBI primer set was used. TCRdb re-called the multiplex PCR reads through MiXCR, storing one row per CDR3 protein. There are over 700,000 distinct CDR3 sequences in the sample; over 35% occur only once, and approximately 8.7% lies in the top ten. The CDR3 has 13 residues. The germline CDR1 and CDR2 sequences are DFQATT and SNEGSKA (reference sequence). Unmatched junction bases numbered 5, after V lost 7 bases and J lost 2 bases. The specimen was blood. This receptor was identified in a man younger than 35 with Graves' hyperthyroidism. V gene TRBV20-1 combines with J gene TRBJ2-5; 9 positions match TRBD1. CDR3 sequence (DNA): TGCAGTGGGGCCGGGACAGGGCAAGAGACCCAGTACTTC. Its translation: CSGAGTGQETQYF.